This TCR beta chain originates from a study of CD8+CD57+ T cells in acquired aplastic anemia. For CDR3 and TCR beta VDJ profiling, genomic DNA was the template used. TCRdb reanalysed the reads using MiXCR and keeps one entry per CDR3 protein. The sample includes about 190,000 distinct CDR3 sequences, about half seen only once; the top ten take about 15%. In germline, CDR1 is SGHVS, CDR2 FNYEAQ. Trimming stripped 2 bases from V and 8 bases from J, with 10 bases between. The CDR3 loop spans 14 amino acids. Material for sequencing was sorted CD4+, CD8+, or CD8+CD57+ T cells (not recorded which) from PBMCs. This receptor was taken from a human donor in good health, serving as a control. The gene calls are TRBV7-6 and TRBJ1-6, with unresolved D. CDR3 sequence (DNA): TGTGCCAGCAGCTTATTAGCCGAAGATTCACCCCTCCACTTT. It translates to CASSLLAEDSPLHF.